These T cell receptor beta chains were read from a single sample in a study of blood T cells in healthy people across ages. One entry per CDR3 protein results from TCRdb running MiXCR on the 5' RACE reads. Of about 640,000 distinct CDR3 sequences listed, less than 35% are singletons. Specimen: blood. The origin of the receptors is a woman aged 80 or over in good health. The CDR3 runs from the conserved cysteine through the conserved F or W. D genes are given only for firm matches. The listing skips clone size in some rows; elsewhere it reads once, few, many or a size class.

d_call j_call v_call clone_size cdr3_nt cdr3_aa
TRBD1 TRBJ1-2 TRBV7-2 few TGTGCCAGCAGCTCGGCAGGGGGCACGGGCTACACCTTC CASSSAGGTGYTF
. TRBJ1-2 TRBV11-2 . TGTGCCAGCAGCTTGGGTTCCTCCTATGGCTACACCTTC CASSLGSSYGYTF
TRBD2 TRBJ2-3 TRBV28 many TGTGCCAGCACCGGTAGCGGGGTAAGCACAGATACGCAGTATTTT CASTGSGVSTDTQYF
. TRBJ2-1 TRBV28 many TGTGCCAGCAGCCCTGGTGGGTTAGGATCCTACAATGAGCAGTTCTTC CASSPGGLGSYNEQFF
. TRBJ2-3 TRBV4-2 many TGTGCCAGCAGCCAAGCGGGACGCGACACAGATACGCAGTATTTT CASSQAGRDTDTQYF
. TRBJ2-7 TRBV28 many TGTGCCAGCAGTTCCGACCCGGTCCAGGGCTACGAGCAGTACTTC CASSSDPVQGYEQYF
. TRBJ1-3 TRBV7-8 few TGTGCCAGCAGCTTAGCTGGGGTGCCTGGAAACACCATATATTTT CASSLAGVPGNTIYF
. TRBJ1-4 TRBV29-1 many TGCAGCGTGCAGGGTCCTGGAGAAAAACTGTTTTTT CSVQGPGEKLFF
. TRBJ1-5 TRBV7-2 . TGTGCCAGCAGCCCAGACCCCCTAGGGGATCAGCCCCAGCATTTT CASSPDPLGDQPQHF
TRBD2 TRBJ2-1 TRBV19 . TGTGCCAGTAGTATAGACCCCAGCGGGAGAGCCAATGAGCAGTTCTTC CASSIDPSGRANEQFF
TRBD1 TRBJ2-3 TRBV9 many TGTGCCAGCAGCGTAGCGCAGGGGGTGAGCACAGATACGCAGTATTTT CASSVAQGVSTDTQYF
TRBD1 TRBJ1-2 TRBV20-1 many TGCAGTGCTAGAGTGGACAGGGGGCGAAGTAGAACGGGCTACACCTTC CSARVDRGRSRTGYTF
. TRBJ2-7 TRBV9 . TGTGCCAGCATCACAGGGGGACTAACGGTCGAGCAGTACTTC CASITGGLTVEQYF
. TRBJ2-7 TRBV5-1 many TGCGCCAGCAGTAGGGTCGCAGGGACCTACGAGCAGTACTTC CASSRVAGTYEQYF
. TRBJ1-4 TRBV5-5 many TGTGCCAGCAGCTTTGATGGATTTAATGAAAAACTGTTTTTT CASSFDGFNEKLFF
TRBD2 TRBJ2-5 TRBV5-1 few TGCGCCAGCAGCTTGGCCGGGGGGGAGGGCGAGACCCAGTACTTC CASSLAGGEGETQYF
TRBD1 TRBJ1-2 TRBV5-1 . TGCGCCAGCAGCACCCCAGGGACAGAGCTCTATGGCTACACCTTC CASSTPGTELYGYTF
. TRBJ2-7 TRBV4-2 many TGTGCCAGCAGCCTAGGGGTAGGGAAAAGCTCCTACGAGCAGTACTTC CASSLGVGKSSYEQYF
TRBD1 TRBJ2-2 TRBV11-1 many TGTGCCAGCAGTTCCGGGACAGTAGGCACCGGGGAGCTGTTTTTT CASSSGTVGTGELFF
. TRBJ2-5 TRBV4-2 many TGTGCCAGCAGCCAAGAGGAAGGACAGTACCAAGAAGCCCAGTACTTC CASSQEEGQYQEAQYF
. TRBJ1-2 TRBV7-8 many TGTGCCAGCAGCTTAGCGAGAGGGGGGGGCGACTATGGCTACACCTTC CASSLARGGGDYGYTF
TRBD1 TRBJ2-7 TRBV29-1 many TGCAGCGTGACAGGGGGCTACGAGCAGTACTTC CSVTGGYEQYF
TRBD2 TRBJ2-7 TRBV20-1 few TGCAGTGCTAATAAAAGACGAGGCGGGGGGGGAAACTACGAGCAGTACTTC CSANKRRGGGGNYEQYF
TRBD1 TRBJ1-5 TRBV20-1 few TGCAGTGCCAACTTACAGGCAGGGGGCTACTATAGCAATCAGCCCCAGCATTTT CSANLQAGGYYSNQPQHF
. TRBJ2-1 TRBV12-3/TRBV12-4 . TGTGCCAGCAGTTTAATGGGGGGTCTAGTCAATGAGCAGTTCTTC CASSLMGGLVNEQFF
. TRBJ1-6 TRBV3-1 . TGTGCCAGCAGCAAAGGTTTAGGGCTTGGTTCACCCCTCCACTTT CASSKGLGLGSPLHF
. TRBJ1-4 TRBV7-9 . TGTGCCAGCAGCTTTTCCCCGGCCGGTAATGAAAAACTGTTTTTT CASSFSPAGNEKLFF
. TRBJ1-1 TRBV10-3 few TGTGCCATCAGTGGAACCCTGAACACTGAAGCTTTCTTT CAISGTLNTEAFF
. TRBJ1-6 TRBV6-5 . TGTGCCAGCAGTTACTCCATATCGGACAGATCAAATTCACCCCTCCACTTT CASSYSISDRSNSPLHF
. TRBJ2-3 TRBV29-1 many TGCAGCGTTGTAGTTGGGGATACGCAGTATTTT CSVVVGDTQYF
TRBD2 TRBJ2-7 TRBV7-2 many TGTGCCAGCAGCCCCCGACTAGCGGACCCAAGGGAGCAGTACTTC CASSPRLADPREQYF
TRBD2 TRBJ2-1 TRBV30 many TGTGCCTGGAGTCACCCCAGCGGGGGAATCAATGAGCAGTTCTTC CAWSHPSGGINEQFF
. TRBJ1-1 TRBV20-1 few TGCAGTGCTAGCAGCGCCGGGGATATTGAAGCTTTCTTT CSASSAGDIEAFF
TRBD1 TRBJ2-3 TRBV5-1 many TGCGCCAGCAGGACCGGGACAGCCACAGATACGCAGTATTTT CASRTGTATDTQYF
. TRBJ1-2 TRBV20-1 . TGCAGTGCTGAAGGGACCGCCGAGAACCTCCTCTATGGCTACACCTTC CSAEGTAENLLYGYTF
. TRBJ1-5 TRBV15 many TGTGCCACCAGACGGAGAGGGGGGGCAAAGGATCAGCCCCAGCATTTT CATRRRGGAKDQPQHF
. TRBJ1-4 TRBV12-3/TRBV12-4 . TGTGCCAGCAGTCAGCCCGGGATAGATGAAAAACTGTTTTTT CASSQPGIDEKLFF